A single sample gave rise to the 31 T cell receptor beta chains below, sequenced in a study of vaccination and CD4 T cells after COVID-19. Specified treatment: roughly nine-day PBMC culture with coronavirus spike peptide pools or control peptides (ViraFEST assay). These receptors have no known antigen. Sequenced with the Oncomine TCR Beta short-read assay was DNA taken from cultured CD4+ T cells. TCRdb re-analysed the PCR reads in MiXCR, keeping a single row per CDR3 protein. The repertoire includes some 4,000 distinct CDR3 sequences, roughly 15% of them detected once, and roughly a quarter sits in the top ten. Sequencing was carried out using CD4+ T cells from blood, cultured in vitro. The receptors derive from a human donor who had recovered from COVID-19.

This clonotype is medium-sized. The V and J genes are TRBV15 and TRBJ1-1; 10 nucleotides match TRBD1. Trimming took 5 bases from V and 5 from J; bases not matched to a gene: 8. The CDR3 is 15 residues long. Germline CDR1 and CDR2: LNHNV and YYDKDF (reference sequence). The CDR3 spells CATSYTDRGVTEAFF. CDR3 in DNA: TGTGCCACCAGCTACACGGACAGGGGGGTTACTGAAGCTTTCTTT.

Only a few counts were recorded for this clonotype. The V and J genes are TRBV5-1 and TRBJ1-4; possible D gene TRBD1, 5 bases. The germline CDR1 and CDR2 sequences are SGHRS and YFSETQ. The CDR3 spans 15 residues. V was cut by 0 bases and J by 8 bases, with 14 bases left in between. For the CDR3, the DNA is TGCGCCAGCAGCTTGGGGAGTCAGGGCAGGGAAAAACTGTTTTTT. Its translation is CASSLGSQGREKLFF.

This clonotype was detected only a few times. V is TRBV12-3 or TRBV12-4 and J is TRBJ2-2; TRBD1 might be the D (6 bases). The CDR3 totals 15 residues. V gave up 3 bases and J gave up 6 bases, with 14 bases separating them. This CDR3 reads CASSFQTGPPGELFF. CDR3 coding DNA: TGTGCCAGCAGTTTCCAAACAGGGCCCCCCGGGGAGCTGTTTTTT.

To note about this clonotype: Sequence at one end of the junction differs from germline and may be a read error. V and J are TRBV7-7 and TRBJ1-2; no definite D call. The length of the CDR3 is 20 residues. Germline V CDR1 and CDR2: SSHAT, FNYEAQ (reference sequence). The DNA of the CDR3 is TGTGCTAGCAGCTTAAGGGTCGGCTCTGGACTCGAGGAGTCCGCCTATGGCTACACCTTC. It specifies CASSLRVGSGLEESAYGYTF.

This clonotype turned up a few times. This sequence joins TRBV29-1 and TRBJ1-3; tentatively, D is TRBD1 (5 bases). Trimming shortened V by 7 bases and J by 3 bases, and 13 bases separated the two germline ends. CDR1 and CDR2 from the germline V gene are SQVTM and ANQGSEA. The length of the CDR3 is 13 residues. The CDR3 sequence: CSATAGYGNTIYF. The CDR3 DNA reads TGCAGCGCCACAGCAGGGTATGGAAACACCATATATTTT.

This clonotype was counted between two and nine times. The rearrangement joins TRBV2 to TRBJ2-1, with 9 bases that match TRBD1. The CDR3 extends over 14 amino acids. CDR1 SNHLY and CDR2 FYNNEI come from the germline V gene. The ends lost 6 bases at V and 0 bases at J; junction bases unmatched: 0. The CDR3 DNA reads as TGTGCCAGCAGGGGACAGGGCTCCTACAATGAGCAGTTCTTC. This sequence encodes CASRGQGSYNEQFF.

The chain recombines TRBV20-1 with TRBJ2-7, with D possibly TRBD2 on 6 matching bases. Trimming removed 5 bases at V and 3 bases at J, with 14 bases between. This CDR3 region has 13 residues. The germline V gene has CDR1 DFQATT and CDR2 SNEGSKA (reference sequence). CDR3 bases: TGCAGTGCTCCCGGGGCGGGGCTCTACGAGCAGTACTTC. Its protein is CSAPGAGLYEQYF.

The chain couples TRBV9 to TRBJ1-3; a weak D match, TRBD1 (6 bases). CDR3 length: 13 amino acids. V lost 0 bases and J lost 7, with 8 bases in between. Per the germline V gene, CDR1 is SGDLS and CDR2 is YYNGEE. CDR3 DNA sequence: TGTGCCAGCAGCGTAGAGGGGGGTAACACCATATATTTT. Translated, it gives CASSVEGGNTIYF.

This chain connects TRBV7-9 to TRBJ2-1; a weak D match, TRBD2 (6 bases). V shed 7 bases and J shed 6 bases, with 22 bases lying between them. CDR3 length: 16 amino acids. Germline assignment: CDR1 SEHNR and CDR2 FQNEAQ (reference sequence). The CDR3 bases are TGTGCCAGCACCCTAGGGGCGGGGAATAGCCTCAATGAGCAGTTCTTC. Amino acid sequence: CASTLGAGNSLNEQFF.

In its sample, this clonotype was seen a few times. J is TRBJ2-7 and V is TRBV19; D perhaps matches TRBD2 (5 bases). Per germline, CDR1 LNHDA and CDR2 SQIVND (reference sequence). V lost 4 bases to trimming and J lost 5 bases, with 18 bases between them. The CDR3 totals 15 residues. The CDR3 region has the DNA TGTGCCAGTAGTAGGGTCGGGTTGGTCGGGGACGAGCAGTACTTC. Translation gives CASSRVGLVGDEQYF.

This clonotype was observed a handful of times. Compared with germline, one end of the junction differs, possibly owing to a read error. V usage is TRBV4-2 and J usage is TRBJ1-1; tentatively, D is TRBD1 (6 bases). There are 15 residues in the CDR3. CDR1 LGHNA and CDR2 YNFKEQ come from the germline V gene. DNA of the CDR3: TGTGCCAGCAGTCAAGCCCAGGGGCTGAACACTGAAGCTTTCTTT. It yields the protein CASSQAQGLNTEAFF.

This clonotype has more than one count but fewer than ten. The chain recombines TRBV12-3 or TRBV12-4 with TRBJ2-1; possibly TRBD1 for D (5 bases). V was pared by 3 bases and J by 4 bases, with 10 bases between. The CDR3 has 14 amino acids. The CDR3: CASSFGARYNEQFF. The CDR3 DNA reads TGTGCCAGCAGTTTTGGGGCTCGGTACAATGAGCAGTTCTTC.

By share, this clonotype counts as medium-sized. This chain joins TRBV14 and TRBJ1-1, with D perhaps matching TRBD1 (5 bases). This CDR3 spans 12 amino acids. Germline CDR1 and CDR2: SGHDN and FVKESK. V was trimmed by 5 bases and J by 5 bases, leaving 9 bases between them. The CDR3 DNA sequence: TGTGCCAGCAGCGGCCGGGGGACTGAAGCTTTCTTT. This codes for CASSGRGTEAFF.

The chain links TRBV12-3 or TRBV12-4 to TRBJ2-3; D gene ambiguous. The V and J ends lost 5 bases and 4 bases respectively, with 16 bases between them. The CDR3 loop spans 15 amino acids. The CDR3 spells CASSQDGLSADTQYF. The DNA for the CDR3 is TGTGCCAGCAGTCAGGACGGTCTAAGCGCAGATACGCAGTATTTT.

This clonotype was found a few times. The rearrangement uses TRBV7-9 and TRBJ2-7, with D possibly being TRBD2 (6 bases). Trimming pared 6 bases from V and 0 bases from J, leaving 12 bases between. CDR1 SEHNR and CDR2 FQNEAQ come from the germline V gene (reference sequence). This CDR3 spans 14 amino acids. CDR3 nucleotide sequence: TGTGCCAGCAGGGCATACGGGAGCTCCTACGAGCAGTACTTC. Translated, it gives CASRAYGSSYEQYF.

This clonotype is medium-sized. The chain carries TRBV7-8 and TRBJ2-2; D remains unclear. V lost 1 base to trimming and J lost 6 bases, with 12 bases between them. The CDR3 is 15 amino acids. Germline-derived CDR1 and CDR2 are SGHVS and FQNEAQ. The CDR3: CASSLGPISPGELFF. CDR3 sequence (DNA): TGTGCCAGCAGCTTAGGTCCGATTAGCCCCGGGGAGCTGTTTTTT.

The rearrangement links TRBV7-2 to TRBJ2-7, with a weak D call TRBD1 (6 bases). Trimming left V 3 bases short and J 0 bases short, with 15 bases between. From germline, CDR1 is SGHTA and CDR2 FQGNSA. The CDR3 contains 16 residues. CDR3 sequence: CASSFPEATGSYEQYF. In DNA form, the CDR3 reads TGTGCCAGCAGCTTTCCCGAGGCGACAGGCTCCTACGAGCAGTACTTC.

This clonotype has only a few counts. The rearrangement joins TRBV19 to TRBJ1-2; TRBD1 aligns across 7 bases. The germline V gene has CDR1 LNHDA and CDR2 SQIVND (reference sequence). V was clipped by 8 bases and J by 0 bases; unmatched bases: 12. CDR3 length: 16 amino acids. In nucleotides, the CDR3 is TGTGCCAGTTACTCAAATTCCGGGACAGCTAACTATGGCTACACCTTC. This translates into CASYSNSGTANYGYTF.

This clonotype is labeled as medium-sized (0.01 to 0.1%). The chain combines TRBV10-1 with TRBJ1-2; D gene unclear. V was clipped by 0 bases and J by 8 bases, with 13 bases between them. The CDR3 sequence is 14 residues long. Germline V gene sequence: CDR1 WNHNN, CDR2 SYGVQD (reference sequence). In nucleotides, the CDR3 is TGCGCCAGCAGTGAGTCCAACCGGTCCTGGGGCTACACCTTC. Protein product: CASSESNRSWGYTF.

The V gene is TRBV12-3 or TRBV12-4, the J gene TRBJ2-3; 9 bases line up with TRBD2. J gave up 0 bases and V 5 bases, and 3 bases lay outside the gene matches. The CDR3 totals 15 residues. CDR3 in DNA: TGTGCCAGCAGTCCCACTAGCGGGAGCACAGATACGCAGTATTTT. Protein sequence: CASSPTSGSTDTQYF.

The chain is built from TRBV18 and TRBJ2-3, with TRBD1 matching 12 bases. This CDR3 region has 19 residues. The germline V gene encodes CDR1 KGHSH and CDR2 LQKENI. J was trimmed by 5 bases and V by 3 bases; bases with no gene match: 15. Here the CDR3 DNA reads TGTGCCAGCTCACCGGGACAGGGGGCGCAGGGGAACGGAGTAGATACGCAGTATTTT. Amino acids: CASSPGQGAQGNGVDTQYF.

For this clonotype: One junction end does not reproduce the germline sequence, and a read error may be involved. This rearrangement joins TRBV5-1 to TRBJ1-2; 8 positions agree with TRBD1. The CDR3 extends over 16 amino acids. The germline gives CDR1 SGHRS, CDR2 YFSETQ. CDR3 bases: TGCGCCAGCAGTTTGGGACCGTTACAGGGGGTGGTTGGCTACACCTTC. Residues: CASSLGPLQGVVGYTF. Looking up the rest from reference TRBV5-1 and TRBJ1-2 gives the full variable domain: KAGVTQTPRYLIKTRGQQVTLSCSPISGHRSVSWYQQTPGQGLQFLFEYFSETQRNKGNFPGRFSGRQFSNSRSEMNVSTLELGDSALYLCASSLGPLQGVVGYTFGSGTRLTVV.

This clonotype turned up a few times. The CDR3 DNA reads as TGCAGTGCTAGTGGGGTCGTGAACACCGGGGAGCTGTTTTTT. Its protein is CSASGVVNTGELFF. This rearrangement joins TRBV20-1 to TRBJ2-2; D gene uncertain. CDR1 is DFQATT and CDR2 is SNEGSKA in the germline V gene (reference sequence). V lost 3 bases, J lost 1 base, and 9 bases lay in between. The CDR3 has 14 residues.

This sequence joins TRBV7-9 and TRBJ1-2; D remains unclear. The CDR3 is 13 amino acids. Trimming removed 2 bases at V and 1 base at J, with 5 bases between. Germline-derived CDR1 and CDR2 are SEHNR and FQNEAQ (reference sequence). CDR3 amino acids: CASSLNNNYGYTF. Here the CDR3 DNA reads TGTGCCAGCAGCTTAAATAATAACTATGGCTACACCTTC.

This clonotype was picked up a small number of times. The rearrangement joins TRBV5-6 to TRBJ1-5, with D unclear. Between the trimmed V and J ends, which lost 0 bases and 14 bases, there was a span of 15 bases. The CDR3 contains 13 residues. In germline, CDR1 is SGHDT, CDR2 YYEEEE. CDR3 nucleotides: TGTGCCAGCAGCTTGGAGGCGTCTGGCGAGAAGCATTTT. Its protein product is CASSLEASGEKHF. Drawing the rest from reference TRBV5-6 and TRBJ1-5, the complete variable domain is DAGVTQSPTHLIKTRGQQVTLRCSPKSGHDTVSWYQQALGQGPQFIFQYYEEEERQRGNFPDRFSGHQFPNYSSELNVNALLLGDSALYLCASSLEASGEKHFGDGTRLSIL.

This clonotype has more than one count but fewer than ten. The CDR3: CASSVRIGQRSNQPQHF. The CDR3 DNA is TGTGCCAGCAGCGTAAGGATAGGGCAGCGTAGCAATCAGCCCCAGCATTTT. The rearrangement links TRBV9 to TRBJ1-5, with no clear D. The V end lost 1 base, the J end lost 0 bases, and 14 bases lay between the germline ends. CDR3 length equals 17 residues. Germline lookup yields CDR1 SGDLS and CDR2 YYNGEE.

CDR3 residues: CASSLVLQGGTEAFF. The CDR3 region has the DNA TGTGCCAGCAGCTTAGTTCTCCAGGGAGGCACTGAAGCTTTCTTT. V is TRBV7-8 and J is TRBJ1-1; perhaps TRBD1 as D (5 bases). The V end was cut by 1 base, the J end by 4 bases, with 13 bases between. Germline V lookup: CDR1 SGHVS, CDR2 FQNEAQ. The CDR3 sequence is 15 residues long.

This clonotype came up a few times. The CDR3, as DNA: TGTGCCAGCAGCGGACCAGGGAGGGGTACTGAAGCTTTCTTT. It translates to CASSGPGRGTEAFF. The gene calls are TRBV5-4 and TRBJ1-1, with D possibly TRBD1 on 5 matching bases. The V gene lost 4 bases and the J gene lost 5 bases, with 15 bases spanning the gap. CDR3 length equals 14 residues. Germline-derived CDR1 and CDR2 are SGHNT and YYREEE (reference sequence).

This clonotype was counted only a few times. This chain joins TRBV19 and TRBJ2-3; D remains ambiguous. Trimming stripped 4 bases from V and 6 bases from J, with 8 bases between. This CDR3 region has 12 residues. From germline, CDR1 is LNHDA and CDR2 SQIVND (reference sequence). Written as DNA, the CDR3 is TGTGCCAGTAGTACTTACTTGGATACGCAGTATTTT. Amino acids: CASSTYLDTQYF.

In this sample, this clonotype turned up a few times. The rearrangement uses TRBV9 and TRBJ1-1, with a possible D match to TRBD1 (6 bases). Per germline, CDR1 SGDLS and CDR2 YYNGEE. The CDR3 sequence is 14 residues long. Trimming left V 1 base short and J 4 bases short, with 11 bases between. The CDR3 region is CASSVLEGVTEAFF. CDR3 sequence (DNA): TGTGCCAGCAGCGTATTAGAGGGGGTCACTGAAGCTTTCTTT.

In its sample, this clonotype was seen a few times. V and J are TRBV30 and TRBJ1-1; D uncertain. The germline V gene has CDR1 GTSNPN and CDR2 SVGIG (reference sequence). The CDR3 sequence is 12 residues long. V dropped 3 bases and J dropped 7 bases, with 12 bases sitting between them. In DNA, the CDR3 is TGTGCCTGGAGGGTTCGGGAGGGTGAAGCTTTCTTT. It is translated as CAWRVREGEAFF.